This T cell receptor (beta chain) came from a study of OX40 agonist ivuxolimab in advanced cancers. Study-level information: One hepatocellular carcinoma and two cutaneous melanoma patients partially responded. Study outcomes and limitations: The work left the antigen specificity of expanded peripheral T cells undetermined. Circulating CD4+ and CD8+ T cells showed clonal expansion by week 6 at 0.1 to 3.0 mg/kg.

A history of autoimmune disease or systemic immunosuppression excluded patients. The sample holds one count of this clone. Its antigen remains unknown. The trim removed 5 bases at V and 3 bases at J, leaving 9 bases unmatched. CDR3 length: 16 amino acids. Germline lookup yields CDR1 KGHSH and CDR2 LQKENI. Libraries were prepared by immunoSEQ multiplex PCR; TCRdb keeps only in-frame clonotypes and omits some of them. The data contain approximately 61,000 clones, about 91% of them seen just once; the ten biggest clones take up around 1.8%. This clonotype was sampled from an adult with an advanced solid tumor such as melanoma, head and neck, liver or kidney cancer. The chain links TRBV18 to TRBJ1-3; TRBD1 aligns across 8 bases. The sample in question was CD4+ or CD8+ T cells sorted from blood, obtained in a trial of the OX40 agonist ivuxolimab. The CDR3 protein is CASSVSGGTSGNTIYF. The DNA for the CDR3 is TGTGCCAGCTCAGTCTCAGGGGGCACAAGTGGAAACACCATATATTTT.